This T cell receptor beta chain was recovered during a study of T-cell reconstitution after alpha-beta-depleted transplantation in children. This clonotype was counted many times. Molecular barcoding with unique molecular identifiers was used for the TCRbeta library. TCRdb passed the PCR reads through MiXCR, listing each CDR3 protein once. Of roughly 100,000 distinct CDR3 sequences listed, 7% to 10% were seen once; the top ten hold 6.9%. The CDR3 consists of 13 residues. V lost 4 bases, J lost 0 bases, and 6 bases lay in between. Germline loops: CDR1 SGHTA, CDR2 FQGTGA. V usage is TRBV7-3 and J usage is TRBJ2-5; D not certain. Material: PBMCs from the stem cell graft donor, obtained from the stem cell graft. The source of this sequence is a human donor who donated a stem cell graft to a child with congenital amegakaryocytic thrombocytopenia. The CDR3 DNA follows: TGTGCCAGCAGCTCTACGTACCAAGAGACCCAGTACTTC. Amino acid sequence: CASSSTYQETQYF.